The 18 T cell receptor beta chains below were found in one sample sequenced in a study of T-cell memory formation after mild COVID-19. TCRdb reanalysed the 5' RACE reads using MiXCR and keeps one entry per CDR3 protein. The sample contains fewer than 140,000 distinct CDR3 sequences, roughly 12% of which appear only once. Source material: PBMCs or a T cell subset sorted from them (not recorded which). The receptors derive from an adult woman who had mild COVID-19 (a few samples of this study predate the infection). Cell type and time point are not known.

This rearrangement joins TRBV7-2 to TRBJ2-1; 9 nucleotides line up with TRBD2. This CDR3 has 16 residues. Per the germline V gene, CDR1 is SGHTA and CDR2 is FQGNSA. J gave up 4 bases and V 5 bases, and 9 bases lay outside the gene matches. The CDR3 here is CASSGSGSDFYNEQFF. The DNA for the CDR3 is TGTGCCAGCAGCGGTAGCGGGAGTGATTTTTACAATGAGCAGTTCTTC.

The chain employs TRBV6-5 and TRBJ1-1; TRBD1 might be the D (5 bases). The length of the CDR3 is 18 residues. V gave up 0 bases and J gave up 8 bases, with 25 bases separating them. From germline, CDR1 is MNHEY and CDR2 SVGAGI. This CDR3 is CASSYSIPQRQWAAEAFF. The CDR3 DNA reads TGTGCCAGCAGTTACTCGATCCCACAACGACAGTGGGCGGCAGAAGCTTTCTTT.

CDR3 region: CASSLRAGGENEQFF. Written as DNA, the CDR3 is TGTGCCAGCAGTTTAAGAGCGGGGGGCGAGAATGAGCAGTTCTTC. The chain is built from TRBV27 and TRBJ2-1; 9 positions agree with TRBD2. The CDR3 loop spans 15 amino acids. V was clipped by 2 bases and J by 7 bases; unmatched bases: 6. Germline V gene lookup returns CDR1 MNHEY and CDR2 SMNVEV (reference sequence).

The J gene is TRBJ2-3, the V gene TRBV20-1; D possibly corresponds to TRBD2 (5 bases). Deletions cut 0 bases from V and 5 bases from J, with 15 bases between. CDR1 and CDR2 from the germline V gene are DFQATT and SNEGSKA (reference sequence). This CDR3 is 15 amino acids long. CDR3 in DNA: TGCAGTGCTAGAGATTTAGGGAACGAGGGAGATACGCAGTATTTT. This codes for CSARDLGNEGDTQYF.

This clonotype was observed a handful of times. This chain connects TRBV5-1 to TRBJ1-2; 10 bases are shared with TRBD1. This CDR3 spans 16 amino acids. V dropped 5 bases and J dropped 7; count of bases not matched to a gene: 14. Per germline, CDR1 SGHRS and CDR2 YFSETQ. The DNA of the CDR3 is TGCGCCAGCAGATTCCCCACCCTCCGGGACAGGGGTGGCTACACCTTC. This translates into CASRFPTLRDRGGYTF.

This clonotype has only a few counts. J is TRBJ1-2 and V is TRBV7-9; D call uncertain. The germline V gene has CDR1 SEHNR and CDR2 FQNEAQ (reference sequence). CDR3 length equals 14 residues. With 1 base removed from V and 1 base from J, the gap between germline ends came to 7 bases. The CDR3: CASSLGRVNYGYTF. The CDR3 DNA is TGTGCCAGCAGCTTAGGACGGGTTAACTATGGCTACACCTTC.

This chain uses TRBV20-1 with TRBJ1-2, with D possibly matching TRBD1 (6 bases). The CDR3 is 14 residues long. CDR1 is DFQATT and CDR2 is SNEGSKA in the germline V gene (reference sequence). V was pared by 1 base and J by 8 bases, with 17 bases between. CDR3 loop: CSARARGAIEGYTF. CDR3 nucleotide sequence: TGCAGTGCTAGAGCGCGGGGGGCGATCGAAGGCTACACCTTC.

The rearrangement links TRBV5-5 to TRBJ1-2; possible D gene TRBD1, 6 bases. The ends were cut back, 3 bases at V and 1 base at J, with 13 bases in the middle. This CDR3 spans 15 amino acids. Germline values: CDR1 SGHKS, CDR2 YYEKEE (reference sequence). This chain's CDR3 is CASSSITGFNYGYTF. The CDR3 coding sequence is TGTGCCAGCAGCTCCATCACAGGGTTTAACTATGGCTACACCTTC.

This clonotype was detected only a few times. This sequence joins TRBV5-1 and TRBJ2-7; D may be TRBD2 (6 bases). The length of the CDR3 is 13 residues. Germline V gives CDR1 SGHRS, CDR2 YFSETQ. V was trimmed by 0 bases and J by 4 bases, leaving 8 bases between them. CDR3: CASSLGREYEQYF. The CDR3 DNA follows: TGCGCCAGCAGCTTGGGACGGGAGTACGAGCAGTACTTC.

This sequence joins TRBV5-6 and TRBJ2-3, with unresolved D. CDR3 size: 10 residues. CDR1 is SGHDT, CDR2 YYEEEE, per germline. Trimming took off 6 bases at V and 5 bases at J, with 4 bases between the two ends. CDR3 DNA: TGTGCCAGCAATCGAGATACGCAGTATTTT. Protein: CASNRDTQYF.

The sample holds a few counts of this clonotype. CDR3: CSVDGTGRSSYEQYF. The CDR3 nucleotides are TGCAGCGTTGACGGGACAGGGAGGTCCTCCTACGAGCAGTACTTC. The gene calls are TRBV29-1 and TRBJ2-7; 9 nucleotides match TRBD1. CDR1 and CDR2 (germline): SQVTM, ANQGSEA. This CDR3 has 15 residues. V trimming: 3 bases; J trimming: 0 bases; junction bases outside the gene matches: 6.

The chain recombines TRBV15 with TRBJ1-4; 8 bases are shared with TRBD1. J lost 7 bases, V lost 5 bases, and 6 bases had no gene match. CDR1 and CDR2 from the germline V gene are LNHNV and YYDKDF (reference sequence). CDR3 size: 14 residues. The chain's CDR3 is CATSVRGRVEKLFF. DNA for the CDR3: TGTGCCACCAGCGTCAGGGGGCGAGTTGAAAAACTGTTTTTT.

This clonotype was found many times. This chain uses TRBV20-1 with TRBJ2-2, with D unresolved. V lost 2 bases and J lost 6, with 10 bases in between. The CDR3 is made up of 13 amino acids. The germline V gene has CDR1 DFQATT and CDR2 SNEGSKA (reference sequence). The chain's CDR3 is CSARLRDAGELFF. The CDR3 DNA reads TGCAGTGCTAGATTAAGGGATGCCGGGGAGCTGTTTTTT.

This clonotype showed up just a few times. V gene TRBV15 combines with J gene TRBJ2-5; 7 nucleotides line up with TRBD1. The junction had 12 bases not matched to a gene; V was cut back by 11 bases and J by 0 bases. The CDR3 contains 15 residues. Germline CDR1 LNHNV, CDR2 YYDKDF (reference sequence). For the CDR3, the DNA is TGTGCCGCCTCCGAGGGGACAGCTAACCAAGAGACCCAGTACTTC. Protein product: CAASEGTANQETQYF.

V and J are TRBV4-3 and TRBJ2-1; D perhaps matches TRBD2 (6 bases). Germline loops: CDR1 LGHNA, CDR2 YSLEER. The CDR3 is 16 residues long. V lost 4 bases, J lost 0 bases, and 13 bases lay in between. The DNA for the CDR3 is TGCGCCAGCAGCCCAGTAGAGACTAGCTCCTACAATGAGCAGTTCTTC. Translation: CASSPVETSSYNEQFF.

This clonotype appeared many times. The CDR3: CSARGLGGFAETQYF. The CDR3 DNA reads as TGCAGTGCTAGAGGTCTGGGAGGCTTTGCGGAGACCCAGTACTTC. This chain connects TRBV20-1 to TRBJ2-5; maybe TRBD2 (6 bases). This CDR3 spans 15 amino acids. V shed 1 base and J shed 5 bases, with 17 bases lying between them. CDR1 DFQATT and CDR2 SNEGSKA come from the germline V gene (reference sequence).

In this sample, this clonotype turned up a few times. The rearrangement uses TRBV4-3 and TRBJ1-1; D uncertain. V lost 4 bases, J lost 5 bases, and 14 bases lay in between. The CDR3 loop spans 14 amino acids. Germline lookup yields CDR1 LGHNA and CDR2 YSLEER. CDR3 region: CASSPEAGRTEAFF. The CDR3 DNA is TGCGCCAGCAGCCCCGAGGCCGGGAGGACTGAAGCTTTCTTT.

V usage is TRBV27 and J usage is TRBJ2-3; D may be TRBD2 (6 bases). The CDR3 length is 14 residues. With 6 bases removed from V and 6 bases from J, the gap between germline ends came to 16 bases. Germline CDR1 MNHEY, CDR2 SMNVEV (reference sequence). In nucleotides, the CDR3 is TGTGCCAGCAGATACCGGGGGTCCAGGGATACGCAGTATTTT. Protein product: CASRYRGSRDTQYF.